This T cell receptor (beta chain) was identified in a study of T cells in Graves' hyperthyroidism and ophthalmopathy. As for the study in general: Peripheral blood was collected at initial diagnosis, before any treatment.

What was amplified from RNA transcripts were TCR beta CDR3 regions. A first-round RT-PCR of the TCR CDR3 used the HTBI primer set. MiXCR, applied by TCRdb to the multiplex PCR reads, yields one record per CDR3 protein. This table holds 300,000 to 500,000 distinct CDR3 sequences, 11% to 15% found once. From roughly 9.2 ml of fresh peripheral blood, PBMCs were isolated. There are many counts of this clonotype. Between the trimmed V and J ends, which lost 6 bases and 4 bases, there was a span of 12 bases. Looked up from germline, CDR1 is MDHEN and CDR2 is SYDVKM. This CDR3 has 13 residues. The source is a man in his fifties with Graves' ophthalmopathy. What was sequenced was blood. This rearrangement joins TRBV28 to TRBJ2-5, with D hard to call. The CDR3 DNA is TGTGCCAGCAGCCTCGGAAGGGCAGAGACCCAGTACTTC. It specifies CASSLGRAETQYF.